This T cell receptor (beta chain) was observed in a study of CD8 T cells in ankylosing spondylitis. Overall study results and limits: Seemingly characteristic of ankylosing spondylitis blood was a TCR beta motif consisting of several highly homologous variants. A CD8+ phenotype characterized the disease-linked clones, which were relatively rare in peripheral blood. Significantly higher representation of disease-linked clones was reported for matched ankylosing spondylitis synovial fluid.

This clonotype was seen once. Antigen unknown. By quantitative 5'-RACE with molecular barcodes, the TCR beta libraries were made. One entry per CDR3 protein results from TCRdb running MiXCR on the 5' RACE reads. The sample contains 700,000 to 850,000 distinct CDR3 sequences, roughly 10% of which appear only once. The germline CDR1 and CDR2 sequences are SGHTS and YDEGEE. With 7 bases removed from V and 2 bases from J, the gap between germline ends came to 17 bases. The CDR3 is made up of 15 amino acids. The V call is TRBV5-8, the J call TRBJ2-3; a possible D gene is TRBD2 (6 bases). The source of this sequence is a male donor with ankylosing spondylitis. The sequencing sample was made of blood, either unsorted or a sorted T cell fraction (not recorded which). For the CDR3, the DNA is TGTGCCAGCGGCGCTGGGGACTTCTCCACAGATACGCAGTATTTT. Protein product: CASGAGDFSTDTQYF.